A single count supports the clone carrying this T cell receptor beta chain. The V and J ends lost 0 bases and 2 bases, in that order; junction bases with no gene match: 19. CDR3 length: 22 residues. Germline values: CDR1 KGHSH, CDR2 LQKENI. These data are taken from a study of blood T cell repertoires in COVID-19. Overall study: Samples taken during acute and convalescent COVID-19 were collected in the United States, Italy and Spain. PBMCs, B-cell-depleted T cells, or T cells provided the cDNA or gDNA that made up the material.

Per the authors' pipeline: Amplifying reference gene primers gave estimates of nucleated cell counts. Sequencing used immunoSEQ multiplex PCR; TCRdb keeps in-frame clones, though not all of them. That table is the source of V, J and clone size, and D and trimming were worked out from the DNA. Of hundreds of thousands of clones detected, around 90% appear once; the ten largest clones hold less than 2.5%. The source of this sequence is a man aged 18 to 29 with active or convalescent COVID-19. The chain has TRBV18 and TRBJ2-3; the match to TRBD1 covers 11 bases. The sequencing input was peripheral blood. CDR3 protein: CASSPPVRVRTGGLPTTDTQYF. For the CDR3, the DNA is TGTGCCAGCTCACCACCGGTTCGGGTGCGGACAGGGGGCTTGCCAACCACAGATACGCAGTATTTT.